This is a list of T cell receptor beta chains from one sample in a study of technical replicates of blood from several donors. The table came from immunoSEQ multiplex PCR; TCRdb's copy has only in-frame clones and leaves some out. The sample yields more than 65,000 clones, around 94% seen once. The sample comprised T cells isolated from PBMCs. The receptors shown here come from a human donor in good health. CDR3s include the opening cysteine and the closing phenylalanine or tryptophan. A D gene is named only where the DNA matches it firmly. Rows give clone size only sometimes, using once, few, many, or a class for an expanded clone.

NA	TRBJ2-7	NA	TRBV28	TGTGCCAGCAGCATCCCGAGGGCAGGCGATCACGAGCAGTACTTC	CASSIPRAGDHEQYF
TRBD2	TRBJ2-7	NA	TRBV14	TGTGCCAGCAGCCTTAGCGGGGGGGGCGAGCAGTACTTC	CASSLSGGGEQYF
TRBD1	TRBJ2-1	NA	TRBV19	TGTGCCAGTAGCCCCGGGACAGGGGGATACAATGAGCAGTTCTTC	CASSPGTGGYNEQFF
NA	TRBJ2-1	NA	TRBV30	TGTGCCTGGATAGTTCCGAGCTCCTACAATGAGCAGTTCTTC	CAWIVPSSYNEQFF
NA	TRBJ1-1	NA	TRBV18	TGTGCCAGCTCACCATACTCCGCTGATACTGAAGCTTTCTTT	CASSPYSADTEAFF
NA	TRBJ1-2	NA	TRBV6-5	TGTGCCAGCAGTTACGGCGGGTTTTCACTCTATGGCTACACCTTC	CASSYGGFSLYGYTF
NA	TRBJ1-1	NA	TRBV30	TGTGCCTGGATGACATCTTGGAACACTGAAGCTTTCTTT	CAWMTSWNTEAFF
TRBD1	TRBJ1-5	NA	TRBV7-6	TGTGCCAGTGCCCAGGACAGGGGATCGGGGCAGCCCCAGCATTTT	CASAQDRGSGQPQHF
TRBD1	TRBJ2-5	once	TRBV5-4	TGTGCCAGCAGCTTGGTTCCGGGACAGGGACGCGGCCAAGAGACCCAGTACTTC	CASSLVPGQGRGQETQYF
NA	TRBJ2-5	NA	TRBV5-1	TGCGCCAGCAGCTTGACAGGTCGAATAGGAGAAGAGACCCAGTACTTC	CASSLTGRIGEETQYF
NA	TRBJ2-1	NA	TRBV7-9	TGTGCCAGCAGCTTAGGTCCGGGCAATGAGCAGTTCTTC	CASSLGPGNEQFF
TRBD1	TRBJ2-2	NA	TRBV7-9	TGTGCCAGCAGCTCAACCCCCGGGACAGGGGGCTACACCGGGGAGCTGTTTTTT	CASSSTPGTGGYTGELFF
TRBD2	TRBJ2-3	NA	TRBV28	TGTGCCAGCAGTGAAACGGGAGGCAACGCAGATACGCAGTATTTT	CASSETGGNADTQYF
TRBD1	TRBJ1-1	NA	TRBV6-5	TGTGCCAGCAGCTCCGGGACAGTGAACACTGAAGCTTTCTTT	CASSSGTVNTEAFF
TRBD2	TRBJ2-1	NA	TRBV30	TGTGCCTGGTTAAGCGGGGGGCCCTACAATGAGCAGTTCTTC	CAWLSGGPYNEQFF
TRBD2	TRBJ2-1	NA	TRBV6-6	TGTGCCAGCATCTCTAGCGGGGGGGAGAATGAGCAGTTCTTC	CASISSGGENEQFF
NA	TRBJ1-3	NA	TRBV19	TGTGCCAGTAGTATTGGTATTAGCGGAAACACCATATATTTT	CASSIGISGNTIYF
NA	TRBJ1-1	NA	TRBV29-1	TGCAGCGTTGAGAGCCAGGCGAACACTGAAGCTTTCTTT	CSVESQANTEAFF
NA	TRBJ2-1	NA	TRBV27	TGTGCCAGCAGTTTATCCTGGCAGGAACTCTACAATGAGCAGTTCTTC	CASSLSWQELYNEQFF
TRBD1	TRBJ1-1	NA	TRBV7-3	TGTGCCAGCAGCCCCTTACCGGGACAGGGGATGAACACTGAAGCTTTCTTT	CASSPLPGQGMNTEAFF
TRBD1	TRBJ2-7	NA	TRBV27	TGTGCCAGCAGATATGCGGACAGGGTAGGATCCGAGCAGTACTTC	CASRYADRVGSEQYF
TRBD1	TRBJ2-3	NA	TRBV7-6	TGTGCCAGCAGCCCCGGAGGACAGGGAGATACGCAGTATTTT	CASSPGGQGDTQYF
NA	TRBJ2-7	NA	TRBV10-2	TGCGCCAGCAGAGACAAAGGACAGTTTTCCTACGAGCAGTACTTC	CASRDKGQFSYEQYF
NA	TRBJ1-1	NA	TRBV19	TGTGCCAGTAGTAAACTCAACAGGGAAGCTTTCTTT	CASSKLNREAFF